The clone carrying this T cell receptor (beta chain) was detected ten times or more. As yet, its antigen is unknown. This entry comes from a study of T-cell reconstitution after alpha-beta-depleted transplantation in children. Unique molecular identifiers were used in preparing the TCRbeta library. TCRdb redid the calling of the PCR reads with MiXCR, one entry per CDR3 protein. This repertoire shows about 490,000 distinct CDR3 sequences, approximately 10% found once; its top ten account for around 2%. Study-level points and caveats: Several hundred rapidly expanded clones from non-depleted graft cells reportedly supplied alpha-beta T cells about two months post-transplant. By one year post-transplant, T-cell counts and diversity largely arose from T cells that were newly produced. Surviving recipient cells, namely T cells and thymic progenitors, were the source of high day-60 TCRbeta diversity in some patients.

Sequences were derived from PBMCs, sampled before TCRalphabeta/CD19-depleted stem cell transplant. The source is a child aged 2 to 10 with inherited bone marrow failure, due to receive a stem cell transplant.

CDR3 in amino acids: CASTQDYPSEQFF. The DNA of the CDR3 is TGTGCCAGCACCCAGGACTATCCTAGTGAGCAGTTCTTC. The chain has TRBV28 and TRBJ2-1, with D maybe TRBD2 (6 bases). The germline V gene encodes CDR1 MDHEN and CDR2 SYDVKM. The CDR3 length is 13 residues. Trimming pared 7 bases from V and 9 bases from J, leaving 16 bases between.